This T cell receptor beta chain was captured by sequencing in a study of cytomegalovirus exposure and HLA in healthy donors. General study findings and limits: TCR beta sequences reportedly predicted most subjects' HLA-A and HLA-B alleles accurately. Researchers had no immune exposure information except CMV serostatus available. An analysis was carried out later, and it reportedly showed fewer N-insertions in an Asian-associated ancestry cluster than the roughly 670-donor mean.

As for this clone: The antigen remains unidentified. Sequence at one end of the junction differs from germline and may be a read error.

Germline-derived CDR1 and CDR2 are MNHNY and SVGAGI (reference sequence). This CDR3 is 15 amino acids long. The PCR had 60 Vbeta and 13 Jbeta primers. The table came from immunoSEQ multiplex PCR; TCRdb's copy has only in-frame clones and leaves some out. The sample carries about 160,000 clones, around 80% recorded once. This sequence was found in a man aged 35-49 years in good health and CMV-seronegative. The rearrangement uses TRBV6-6 and TRBJ2-6; possible D gene TRBD1, 5 bases. Source material: PBMCs. The CDR3 DNA reads TGTGCCAGCAGACCGCCGAACTCTGGGGCCAACGGCCTGACTTTC. Residues: CASRPPNSGANGLTF.